This is a list of T cell receptor beta chains from one sample in a study of OX40 agonist ivuxolimab in advanced cancers. The method was immunoSEQ multiplex PCR; TCRdb's version includes in-frame clones alone and lacks a portion of them. Among some 86,000 clones listed, less than 95% were seen once. This specimen consisted of CD4+ or CD8+ T cells sorted from blood, obtained in a trial of the OX40 agonist ivuxolimab. All receptors derive from an adult with an advanced solid tumor such as melanoma, head and neck, liver or kidney cancer. The CDR3 runs from the conserved cysteine through the conserved F or W. The order of the fields is V gene, J gene, D gene, clone size, CDR3 length, CDR3 DNA, CDR3 protein. The D gene is left open where the match is weak. Some rows mark clone size as missing; the rest say once, few, many or name a class of expanded clone.

v_call: TRBV7-2
j_call: TRBJ1-5
d_call: .
clone_size: .
cdr3_length: 14
cdr3_nt: TGTGCCAGCAGCTTAGGACACGTCTGGAAGCCCCAGCATTTT
cdr3_aa: CASSLGHVWKPQHF

v_call: TRBV5-1
j_call: TRBJ2-5
d_call: TRBD2
clone_size: .
cdr3_length: 14
cdr3_nt: TGCGCCAGCAGCGAAGGGACTAGCGGAGAGACCCAGTACTTC
cdr3_aa: CASSEGTSGETQYF

v_call: TRBV29-1
j_call: TRBJ1-1
d_call: TRBD1
clone_size: .
cdr3_length: 14
cdr3_nt: TGCAGCGTAAAGGGCAGGGGGATCATCACTGAAGCTTTCTTT
cdr3_aa: CSVKGRGIITEAFF

v_call: TRBV6-5
j_call: TRBJ1-2
d_call: .
clone_size: .
cdr3_length: 14
cdr3_nt: TGTGCCAGCAGCAGAATGATGGGTATTTATGGCTACACCTTC
cdr3_aa: CASSRMMGIYGYTF

v_call: TRBV27
j_call: TRBJ2-1
d_call: .
clone_size: .
cdr3_length: 16
cdr3_nt: TGTGCCAGCAGTCTACAGGGCTCCCTTTCCTACAATGAGCAGTTCTTC
cdr3_aa: CASSLQGSLSYNEQFF

v_call: TRBV7-9
j_call: TRBJ2-3
d_call: TRBD2
clone_size: .
cdr3_length: 14
cdr3_nt: TGTGCCAGCAGCTCTATAGCGGGGTCAGATACGCAGTATTTT
cdr3_aa: CASSSIAGSDTQYF

v_call: TRBV11-2
j_call: TRBJ1-1
d_call: TRBD1
clone_size: once
cdr3_length: 16
cdr3_nt: TGTGCCAGCAGCTTAGAGGGGACAGGGGGCCTGACTGAAGCTTTCTTT
cdr3_aa: CASSLEGTGGLTEAFF

v_call: TRBV6-5
j_call: TRBJ1-6
d_call: TRBD1
clone_size: once
cdr3_length: 15
cdr3_nt: TGTGCCAGCAGTTACGACAGGGTAGAGAGTTCACCCCTCCACTTT
cdr3_aa: CASSYDRVESSPLHF

v_call: TRBV7-6
j_call: TRBJ2-5
d_call: .
clone_size: .
cdr3_length: 14
cdr3_nt: TGTGCCAGCAGCTTAGTCGGGCCCCAAGAGACCCAGTACTTC
cdr3_aa: CASSLVGPQETQYF

v_call: TRBV4-1
j_call: TRBJ1-2
d_call: TRBD1
clone_size: .
cdr3_length: 15
cdr3_nt: TGCGCCAGCAGCCAAATCGGACAGGGGGATCCTGGCTACACCTTC
cdr3_aa: CASSQIGQGDPGYTF

v_call: TRBV7-3
j_call: TRBJ2-3
d_call: TRBD2
clone_size: .
cdr3_length: 17
cdr3_nt: TGTGCCAGCAGCTTCCTAGCGGGGGGGCCCGGCACAGATACGCAGTATTTT
cdr3_aa: CASSFLAGGPGTDTQYF

v_call: TRBV6-6
j_call: TRBJ1-1
d_call: TRBD1
clone_size: .
cdr3_length: 16
cdr3_nt: TGTGCCAGCAGTTACGCACCGGGACAGGGGTTCACTGAAGCTTTCTTT
cdr3_aa: CASSYAPGQGFTEAFF

v_call: TRBV7-2
j_call: TRBJ1-1
d_call: .
clone_size: .
cdr3_length: 12
cdr3_nt: TGTGCCAGCAGCTTAGCGACCGGCGGAGCTTTCTTT
cdr3_aa: CASSLATGGAFF

v_call: TRBV19
j_call: TRBJ1-6
d_call: .
clone_size: .
cdr3_length: 14
cdr3_nt: TGTGCCAGTAGTATAGGCGGCGAAAATTCACCCCTCCACTTT
cdr3_aa: CASSIGGENSPLHF

v_call: TRBV7-8
j_call: TRBJ1-6
d_call: .
clone_size: .
cdr3_length: 18
cdr3_nt: TGTGCCAGCAGCTTAGAACCCACCGCTTCAGGTTCGAGTTCACCCCTCCACTTT
cdr3_aa: CASSLEPTASGSSSPLHF

v_call: TRBV5-1
j_call: TRBJ1-1
d_call: .
clone_size: .
cdr3_length: 16
cdr3_nt: TGCGCCAGCAGCTTGGAATATCGGGGGGCGCTGACTGAAGCTTTCTTT
cdr3_aa: CASSLEYRGALTEAFF

v_call: TRBV5-6
j_call: TRBJ2-1
d_call: .
clone_size: .
cdr3_length: 13
cdr3_nt: TGTGCCAGCAGCGAGACCACCTACAATGAGCAGTTCTTC
cdr3_aa: CASSETTYNEQFF

v_call: TRBV19
j_call: TRBJ1-1
d_call: .
clone_size: .
cdr3_length: 12
cdr3_nt: TGTGCCAGTAGTGAACAGGGCACTGAAGCTTTCTTT
cdr3_aa: CASSEQGTEAFF

v_call: TRBV4-1
j_call: TRBJ2-2
d_call: .
clone_size: .
cdr3_length: 14
cdr3_nt: TGCGCCAGCAGCCAGGCGGCGGGCCACGGGGAGCTGTTTTTT
cdr3_aa: CASSQAAGHGELFF

v_call: TRBV7-2
j_call: TRBJ1-1
d_call: .
clone_size: .
cdr3_length: 14
cdr3_nt: TGTGCCAGCAGCCCCACGGGTCAAAACACTGAAGCTTTCTTT
cdr3_aa: CASSPTGQNTEAFF

v_call: TRBV7-6
j_call: TRBJ2-3
d_call: .
clone_size: .
cdr3_length: 13
cdr3_nt: TGTGCCAGCAGCATGCAGGGATCAGATACGCAGTATTTT
cdr3_aa: CASSMQGSDTQYF

v_call: TRBV11-2
j_call: TRBJ1-6
d_call: .
clone_size: .
cdr3_length: 16
cdr3_nt: TGTGCCAGCAGCTTAGATTTGGCAGGGGAAAATTCACCCCTCCACTTT
cdr3_aa: CASSLDLAGENSPLHF

v_call: TRBV6-5
j_call: TRBJ1-2
d_call: .
clone_size: .
cdr3_length: 14
cdr3_nt: TGTGCCAGCAGTTACGGGAGTCCTAACTATGGCTACACCTTC
cdr3_aa: CASSYGSPNYGYTF

v_call: TRBV10-3
j_call: TRBJ1-2
d_call: TRBD1
clone_size: .
cdr3_length: 12
cdr3_nt: TGTGCCATATCAGGGGGAGAGGATGGCTACACCTTC
cdr3_aa: CAISGGEDGYTF

v_call: TRBV5-4
j_call: TRBJ2-2
d_call: TRBD1
clone_size: once
cdr3_length: 15
cdr3_nt: TGTGCCAGCAGCCCCGACAGGGGGAATTCCGGGGAGCTGTTTTTT
cdr3_aa: CASSPDRGNSGELFF

v_call: TRBV2
j_call: TRBJ2-3
d_call: TRBD2
clone_size: few
cdr3_length: 13
cdr3_nt: TGTGCCAGCAGAGCGGGACGCACAGATACGCAGTATTTT
cdr3_aa: CASRAGRTDTQYF

v_call: TRBV15
j_call: TRBJ1-6
d_call: TRBD1
clone_size: .
cdr3_length: 15
cdr3_nt: TGTGCCACCAGCAGAGACAGGACAGGGGAATCACCCCTCCACTTT
cdr3_aa: CATSRDRTGESPLHF

v_call: TRBV28
j_call: TRBJ1-5
d_call: .
clone_size: .
cdr3_length: 13
cdr3_nt: TGTGCCAGCAGGCTCTATAGCAATCAGCCCCAGCATTTT
cdr3_aa: CASRLYSNQPQHF

v_call: TRBV7-6
j_call: TRBJ1-5
d_call: .
clone_size: .
cdr3_length: 15
cdr3_nt: TGTGCCAGCAGCGCGGGACACCTAACTAATCAGCCCCAGCATTTT
cdr3_aa: CASSAGHLTNQPQHF

v_call: TRBV7-9
j_call: TRBJ1-3
d_call: .
clone_size: .
cdr3_length: 11
cdr3_nt: TGTGCCAGCAGCCCCGGGGGGACCATATATTTT
cdr3_aa: CASSPGGTIYF

v_call: TRBV6-1
j_call: TRBJ1-4
d_call: .
clone_size: .
cdr3_length: 15
cdr3_nt: TGTGCCAGCAACATAGATGGACGGCTTAATGAAAAACTGTTTTTT
cdr3_aa: CASNIDGRLNEKLFF

v_call: TRBV7-9
j_call: TRBJ2-4
d_call: TRBD1
clone_size: .
cdr3_length: 15
cdr3_nt: TGTGCCAGCAGCCAGCCCCAGGGGGCGCACACTATTCAGTACTTC
cdr3_aa: CASSQPQGAHTIQYF

v_call: TRBV9
j_call: TRBJ2-1
d_call: .
clone_size: .
cdr3_length: 13
cdr3_nt: TGTGCCAGCACCAGCCGACCGGGCAATGAGCAGTTCTTC
cdr3_aa: CASTSRPGNEQFF

v_call: TRBV11-2
j_call: TRBJ2-5
d_call: .
clone_size: .
cdr3_length: 11
cdr3_nt: TGTGCCAGCAGCTCCGGTCAGGGGAAGTACTTC
cdr3_aa: CASSSGQGKYF

v_call: TRBV5-1
j_call: TRBJ1-3
d_call: .
clone_size: once
cdr3_length: 16
cdr3_nt: TGCGCCAGCAGCAATTCAGGAAGCCCCTCTGGAAACACCATATATTTT
cdr3_aa: CASSNSGSPSGNTIYF

v_call: TRBV12-5
j_call: TRBJ1-2
d_call: TRBD1
clone_size: .
cdr3_length: 13
cdr3_nt: TGTGCTAGTGGTAAAGACAGGGTGAATGGCTACACCTTC
cdr3_aa: CASGKDRVNGYTF

v_call: TRBV18
j_call: TRBJ1-3
d_call: .
clone_size: .
cdr3_length: 16
cdr3_nt: TGTGCCAGCTCACCACCCGGGCTAAGCTCTGGAAACACCATATATTTT
cdr3_aa: CASSPPGLSSGNTIYF

v_call: TRBV7-2
j_call: TRBJ2-3
d_call: .
clone_size: .
cdr3_length: 14
cdr3_nt: TGTGCCAGCAGCTTAGGGCGGGGTCCAGATACGCAGTATTTT
cdr3_aa: CASSLGRGPDTQYF

v_call: TRBV10-3
j_call: TRBJ1-1
d_call: TRBD1
clone_size: .
cdr3_length: 15
cdr3_nt: TGTGCCATCAGTGATACAGGGGGCGCGAGCACTGAAGCTTTCTTT
cdr3_aa: CAISDTGGASTEAFF

v_call: TRBV28
j_call: TRBJ2-1
d_call: .
clone_size: .
cdr3_length: 14
cdr3_nt: TGTGCCAGCAACCTTCTAACCTCCAGGGATGAGCAGTTCTTC
cdr3_aa: CASNLLTSRDEQFF

v_call: TRBV2
j_call: TRBJ2-7
d_call: .
clone_size: .
cdr3_length: 17
cdr3_nt: TGTGCCAGCAGTGAAGTGGTAGGATATGAGAGCTCCTACGAGCAGTACTTC
cdr3_aa: CASSEVVGYESSYEQYF

v_call: TRBV7-2
j_call: TRBJ2-1
d_call: .
clone_size: .
cdr3_length: 16
cdr3_nt: TGTGCCAGCAGCTTCGGGGGGCTGAGCTCCTACAATGAGCAGTTCTTC
cdr3_aa: CASSFGGLSSYNEQFF

v_call: TRBV2
j_call: TRBJ1-5
d_call: .
clone_size: .
cdr3_length: 14
cdr3_nt: TGTGCCAGCAGCGGGATGAGCAGCAATCAGCCCCAGCATTTT
cdr3_aa: CASSGMSSNQPQHF

v_call: TRBV21-1
j_call: TRBJ1-1
d_call: .
clone_size: .
cdr3_length: 11
cdr3_nt: TGTGCCAGTCGGGTCTTTCTAGAAGCTTTCTTT
cdr3_aa: CASRVFLEAFF